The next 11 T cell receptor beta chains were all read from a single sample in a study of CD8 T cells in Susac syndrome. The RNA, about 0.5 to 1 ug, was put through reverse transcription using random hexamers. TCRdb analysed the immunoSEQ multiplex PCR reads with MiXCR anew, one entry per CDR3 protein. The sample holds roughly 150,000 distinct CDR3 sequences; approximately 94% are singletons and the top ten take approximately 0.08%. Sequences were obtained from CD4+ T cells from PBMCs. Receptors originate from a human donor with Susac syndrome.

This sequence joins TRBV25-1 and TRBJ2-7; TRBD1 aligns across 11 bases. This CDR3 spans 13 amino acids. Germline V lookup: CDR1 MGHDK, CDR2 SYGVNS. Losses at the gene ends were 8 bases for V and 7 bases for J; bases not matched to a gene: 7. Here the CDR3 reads CASSVRDRGEQYF. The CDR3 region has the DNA TGTGCCAGCTCAGTCCGGGACAGGGGGGAGCAGTACTTC.

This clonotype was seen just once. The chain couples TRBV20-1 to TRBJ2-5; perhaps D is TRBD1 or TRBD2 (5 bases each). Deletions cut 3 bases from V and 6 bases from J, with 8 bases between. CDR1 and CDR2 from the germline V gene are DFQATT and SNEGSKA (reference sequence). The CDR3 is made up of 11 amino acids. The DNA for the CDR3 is TGCAGTGCTAGCGGGGCCCAGACCCAGTACTTC. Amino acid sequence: CSASGAQTQYF.

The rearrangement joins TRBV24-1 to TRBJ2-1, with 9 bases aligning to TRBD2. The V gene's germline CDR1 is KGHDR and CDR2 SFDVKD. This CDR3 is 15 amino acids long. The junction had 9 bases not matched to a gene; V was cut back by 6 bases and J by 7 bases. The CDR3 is CATSYKGTSRNEQFF. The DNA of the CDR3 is TGTGCCACCAGTTACAAGGGGACTAGCAGAAATGAGCAGTTCTTC.

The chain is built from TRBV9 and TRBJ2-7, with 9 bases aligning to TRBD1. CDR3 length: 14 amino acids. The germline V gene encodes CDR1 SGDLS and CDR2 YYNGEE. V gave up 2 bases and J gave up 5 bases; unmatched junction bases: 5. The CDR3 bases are TGTGCCAGCAGCGTTACAGGGGGCGTCGACGAGCAGTACTTC. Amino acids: CASSVTGGVDEQYF.

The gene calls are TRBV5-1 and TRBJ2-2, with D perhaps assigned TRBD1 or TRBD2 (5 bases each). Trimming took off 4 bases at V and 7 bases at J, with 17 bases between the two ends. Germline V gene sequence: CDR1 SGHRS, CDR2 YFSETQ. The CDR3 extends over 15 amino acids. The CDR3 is CASSPVTGTVGELFF. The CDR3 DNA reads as TGCGCCAGCAGCCCAGTGACCGGGACGGTCGGGGAGCTGTTTTTT.

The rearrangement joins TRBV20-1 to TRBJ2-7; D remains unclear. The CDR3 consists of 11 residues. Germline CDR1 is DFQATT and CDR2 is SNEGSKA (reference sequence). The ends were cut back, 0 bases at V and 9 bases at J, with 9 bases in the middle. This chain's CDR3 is CSARDKAGQYF. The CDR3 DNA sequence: TGCAGTGCTAGAGATAAGGCAGGGCAGTACTTC.

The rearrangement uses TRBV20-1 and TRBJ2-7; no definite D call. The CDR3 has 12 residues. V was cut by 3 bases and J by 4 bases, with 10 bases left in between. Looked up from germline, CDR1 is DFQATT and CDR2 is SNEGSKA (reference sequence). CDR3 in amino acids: CSARTTDYEQYF. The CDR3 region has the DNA TGCAGTGCTAGGACCACAGATTACGAGCAGTACTTC.

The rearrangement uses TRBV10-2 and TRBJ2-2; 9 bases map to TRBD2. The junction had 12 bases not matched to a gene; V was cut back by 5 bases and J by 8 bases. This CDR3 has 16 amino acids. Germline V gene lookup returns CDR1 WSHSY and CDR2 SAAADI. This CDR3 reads CASSYVRGGGAGELFF. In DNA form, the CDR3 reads TGCGCCAGCAGTTACGTGCGGGGGGGCGGTGCGGGGGAGCTGTTTTTT.

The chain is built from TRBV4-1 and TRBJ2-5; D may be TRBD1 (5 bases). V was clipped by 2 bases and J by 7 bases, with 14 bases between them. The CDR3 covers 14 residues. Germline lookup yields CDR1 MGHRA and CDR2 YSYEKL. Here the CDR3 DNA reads TGCGCCAGCAGCCAAACAGGTTCTCAGGGGACCCAGTACTTC. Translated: CASSQTGSQGTQYF.

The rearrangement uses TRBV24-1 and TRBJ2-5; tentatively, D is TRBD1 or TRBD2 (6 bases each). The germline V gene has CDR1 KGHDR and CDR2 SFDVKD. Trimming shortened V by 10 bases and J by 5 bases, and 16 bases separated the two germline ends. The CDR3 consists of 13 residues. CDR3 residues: CATRRDIGETQYF. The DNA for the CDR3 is TGTGCCACAAGGAGGGACATCGGGGAGACCCAGTACTTC.

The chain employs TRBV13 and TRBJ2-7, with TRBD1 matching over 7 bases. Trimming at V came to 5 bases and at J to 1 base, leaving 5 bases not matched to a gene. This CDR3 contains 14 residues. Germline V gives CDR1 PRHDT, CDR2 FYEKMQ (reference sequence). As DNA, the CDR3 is TGTGCCAGCAGCAAACAGGGGAAATCCTACGAGCAGTACTTC. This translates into CASSKQGKSYEQYF.